The 10 T cell receptor beta chains presented below share a single source sample, sequenced in a study of patients and donors after allogeneic stem cell transplantation. TCRdb independently ran MiXCR on the RT-PCR reads; one entry per CDR3 protein. This sample has 920,000 or so distinct CDR3 sequences, with roughly 18% found just once. Sequences were obtained from blood, either unsorted or a sorted T cell fraction (not recorded which). The source is a human donor who was either an allogeneic HSCT recipient or a stem cell or donor lymphocyte infusion donor (not recorded which). It is not recorded whose cells these are; they may come from a transplant donor.

The chain joins TRBV2 to TRBJ2-3, with D possibly TRBD1 on 5 matching bases. The germline V gene has CDR1 SNHLY and CDR2 FYNNEI. The CDR3 is 16 amino acids. V lost 6 bases, J lost 0 bases, and 16 bases lay in between. CDR3 amino acids: CASSPSAPGSTDTQYF. The CDR3 DNA is TGTGCCAGCAGCCCTTCGGCCCCAGGGAGCACAGATACGCAGTATTTT.

The J gene is TRBJ2-5, the V gene TRBV28, with a possible D match to TRBD2 (5 bases). The V end lost 7 bases, the J end lost 8 bases, and 17 bases lay between the germline ends. There are 13 residues in the CDR3. Germline loops: CDR1 MDHEN, CDR2 SYDVKM. The CDR3 region has the DNA TGTGCCAGCACCTTGCGTCAGCGGAGTACCCAGTACTTC. It encodes CASTLRQRSTQYF.

The table lists this clonotype with a few counts. V and J are TRBV12-3 or TRBV12-4 and TRBJ1-5; tentative D call: TRBD1 (5 bases). The CDR3 is 14 amino acids. Trimming stripped 7 bases from V and 6 bases from J, with 16 bases between. The CDR3 nucleotides are TGTGCCAGCACCGAAGCGTCAAGGGGTCAGCCCCAGCATTTT. Translated: CASTEASRGQPQHF.

The genes are TRBV5-1 and TRBJ1-1; D gene ambiguous. Trimming cost V 6 bases and J 3 bases, with 9 bases left between them. The CDR3 is 12 amino acids. The V gene's germline CDR1 is SGHRS and CDR2 YFSETQ. The CDR3 reads CASNGEYTEAFF. For the CDR3, the DNA is TGCGCCAGCAATGGGGAATACACTGAAGCTTTCTTT.

This clonotype showed up just a few times. This chain joins TRBV4-2 and TRBJ2-2, with D possibly matching TRBD1 (5 bases). Trimming took 1 base from V and 0 from J, leaving 9 bases between them. This CDR3 has 16 residues. Germline V gene sequence: CDR1 LGHNA, CDR2 YNFKEQ. The CDR3: CASSQVGVTNTGELFF. The CDR3 bases are TGTGCCAGCAGCCAAGTAGGGGTAACGAACACCGGGGAGCTGTTTTTT.

CDR3 nucleotides: TGTGCCAGCAGCTCCGACCCTTCACCGCGAAAACTGTTTTTT. Protein product: CASSSDPSPRKLFF. The chain is built from TRBV11-2 and TRBJ1-4; no firm D call. Germline V gene sequence: CDR1 SGHAT, CDR2 FQNNGV. This CDR3 contains 14 residues. The V and J ends lost 4 bases and 10 bases respectively, with 16 bases between them.

The J gene is TRBJ2-3, the V gene TRBV12-3 or TRBV12-4; 12 positions agree with TRBD2. The CDR3 runs 16 residues. Germline trimming cut 6 bases from V and 5 bases from J; bases unmatched to any gene: 9. This CDR3 is CASREHPSGGGDTQYF. In DNA form, the CDR3 reads TGTGCCAGCAGGGAGCACCCTAGCGGGGGGGGAGATACGCAGTATTTT.

This clonotype was found a few times. The chain joins TRBV5-1 to TRBJ2-7, with D perhaps being TRBD1 or TRBD2 (5 bases each). The CDR3 extends over 13 amino acids. From germline, CDR1 is SGHRS and CDR2 YFSETQ. Trimming removed 4 bases at V and 2 bases at J, with 10 bases between. The CDR3, as DNA: TGCGCCAGCAGCACCGGGGCGACCTACGAGCAGTACTTC. This codes for CASSTGATYEQYF.

The chain joins TRBV19 to TRBJ1-1; unclear D gene. This CDR3 has 12 amino acids. V was cut by 2 bases and J by 4 bases, with 5 bases left in between. Germline CDR1 LNHDA, CDR2 SQIVND (reference sequence). The CDR3 nucleotides are TGTGCCAGTAGTATATTCGGCACTGAAGCTTTCTTT. The encoded protein is CASSIFGTEAFF.

The chain is built from TRBV28 and TRBJ1-1, with D possibly matching TRBD1 (6 bases). This CDR3 has 17 amino acids. Trimming took 2 bases from V and 0 from J, leaving 16 bases between them. Germline V gene lookup returns CDR1 MDHEN and CDR2 SYDVKM. For the CDR3, the DNA is TGTGCCAGCAGTTTAATGGGACATCCTACCATGAACACTGAAGCTTTCTTT. The encoded protein is CASSLMGHPTMNTEAFF.